The 32 T cell receptor beta chains presented below share a single source sample, sequenced in a study of response to subunit inactivated influenza vaccine. TCRdb used MiXCR to reprocess the RT-PCR reads, holding one entry per CDR3 protein. Of about 780,000 distinct CDR3 sequences detected, about a fifth appear once; the ten largest clones hold approximately 10%. Sequenced here: PBMCs from blood, sampled about 5 days after vaccination. The receptors come from a middle-aged man who received an inactivated influenza vaccine.

This clonotype has only a few counts. J is TRBJ2-7 and V is TRBV12-3 or TRBV12-4; no reliable D call. The CDR3 sequence is 14 residues long. The V end was cut by 3 bases, the J end by 0 bases, with 9 bases between. The CDR3 protein is CASSLKRSSYEQYF. The CDR3 DNA reads TGTGCCAGCAGTTTGAAGCGAAGCTCCTACGAGCAGTACTTC.

V usage is TRBV27 and J usage is TRBJ2-3, with a weak D call TRBD2 (7 bases). The V end was cut by 9 bases, the J end by 0 bases, with 16 bases between. Germline V CDR1 and CDR2: MNHEY, SMNVEV (reference sequence). The CDR3 totals 15 residues. CDR3 coding DNA: TGTGCCAGTACCTGGGGGGGGCAAAGCACAGATACGCAGTATTTT. Translation: CASTWGGQSTDTQYF.

This chain links TRBV30 with TRBJ2-1; D unresolved. The CDR3 loop spans 12 amino acids. Germline V gene sequence: CDR1 GTSNPN, CDR2 SVGIG (reference sequence). The V gene lost 0 bases and the J gene lost 12 bases, with 12 bases spanning the gap. The CDR3 DNA is TGTGCCTGGAGTGTACAGCTCCCACGGCAGTTCTTC. Amino acid sequence: CAWSVQLPRQFF.

The genes are TRBV12-1 and TRBJ2-7. TRBV12-1 constitutes a pseudogene. The CDR3 totals 15 residues. For the CDR3, the DNA is TGTGCCAGCAGCTTTGCTAGCGTGGAGCCTTACGAGCAGTACTTC. This encodes CASSFASVEPYEQYF.

The rearrangement links TRBV7-2 to TRBJ2-2; D is possibly TRBD2 (5 bases). V shed 3 bases and J shed 5 bases, with 13 bases lying between them. The CDR3 has 15 amino acids. From germline, CDR1 is SGHTA and CDR2 FQGNSA. The CDR3 reads CASSFGERRTGELFF. The CDR3 DNA reads as TGTGCCAGCAGCTTTGGGGAGCGGCGGACCGGGGAGCTGTTTTTT.

This clonotype was seen many times. The chain uses TRBV20-1 and TRBJ2-3; weak D call: TRBD1 (6 bases). The V end was cut by 0 bases, the J end by 6 bases, with 10 bases between. There are 13 residues in the CDR3. Per the germline V gene, CDR1 is DFQATT and CDR2 is SNEGSKA (reference sequence). The CDR3 loop reads CSARDPRGDTQYF. The CDR3 DNA sequence: TGCAGTGCTAGAGATCCGAGGGGGGATACGCAGTATTTT.

The V call is TRBV12-3 or TRBV12-4, the J call TRBJ1-1, with 7 bases aligning to TRBD1. V trimming: 1 base; J trimming: 0 bases; junction bases outside the gene matches: 2. The CDR3 is 15 residues long. The CDR3 loop is CASSLDQGVNTEAFF. The CDR3 bases are TGTGCCAGCAGTTTAGACCAGGGGGTGAACACTGAAGCTTTCTTT.

This clonotype was recorded many times. This chain links TRBV20-1 with TRBJ2-3; 11 nucleotides agree with TRBD2. Unmatched junction bases numbered 7, after V lost 6 bases and J lost 2 bases. The CDR3 totals 15 residues. The V gene's germline CDR1 is DFQATT and CDR2 SNEGSKA (reference sequence). In DNA form, the CDR3 reads TGCAGTGCAACCCCGACTAGCGGGACCACAGATACGCAGTATTTT. Translating gives CSATPTSGTTDTQYF.

Only a few counts were recorded for this clonotype. V usage is TRBV7-2 and J usage is TRBJ2-1; no firm D call. Trimming pared 1 base from V and 6 bases from J, leaving 10 bases between. CDR3 size: 14 residues. Germline V CDR1 and CDR2: SGHTA, FQGNSA. This CDR3 reads CASSLGVGFNEQFF. The CDR3 DNA sequence: TGTGCCAGCAGCTTAGGGGTGGGGTTCAATGAGCAGTTCTTC.

The chain links TRBV7-2 to TRBJ1-1; 8 nucleotides line up with TRBD1. V was clipped by 5 bases and J by 6 bases; unmatched bases: 11. The germline gives CDR1 SGHTA, CDR2 FQGNSA. This CDR3 spans 15 amino acids. DNA for the CDR3: TGTGCCAGCAGCGACCGGGACAGGAGTGTCGCTGAAGCTTTCTTT. Translated, it gives CASSDRDRSVAEAFF.

The rearrangement joins TRBV28 to TRBJ2-6, with D unclear. Trimming took 6 bases from V and 0 from J, leaving 12 bases between them. CDR3 length: 16 residues. Germline assignment: CDR1 MDHEN and CDR2 SYDVKM. CDR3 DNA sequence: TGTGCCAGCAGGACTCGGTGGTCCTCTGGGGCCAACGTCCTGACTTTC. It is translated as CASRTRWSSGANVLTF.

This clonotype was detected once. The J gene is TRBJ2-3, the V gene TRBV24-1, with D perhaps matching TRBD2 (6 bases). The CDR3 runs 16 residues. The germline gives CDR1 KGHDR, CDR2 SFDVKD. Between the trimmed V and J ends, which lost 0 bases and 2 bases, there was a span of 11 bases. CDR3 DNA sequence: TGTGCCACCAGTGATTTGCGTGGCGGGGTCACAGATACGCAGTATTTT. This codes for CATSDLRGGVTDTQYF.

This sequence joins TRBV9 and TRBJ2-2, with a possible D match to TRBD1 (6 bases). Germline values: CDR1 SGDLS, CDR2 YYNGEE. The CDR3 extends over 13 amino acids. V lost 10 bases to trimming and J lost 6 bases, with 16 bases between them. The CDR3 spells CASGTQGAGELFF. CDR3 bases: TGTGCCTCCGGGACACAAGGGGCCGGGGAGCTGTTTTTT.

This clonotype has more than one count but fewer than ten. The genes are TRBV30 and TRBJ2-3, with D perhaps TRBD2 (6 bases). There are 14 residues in the CDR3. Germline CDR1 GTSNPN, CDR2 SVGIG (reference sequence). V was cut by 3 bases and J by 7 bases, with 17 bases left in between. The CDR3 DNA is TGTGCCTGGAGCAACTGGGGAGGAGGTTATACGCAGTATTTT. As protein: CAWSNWGGGYTQYF.

The chain joins TRBV7-2 to TRBJ2-7, with 10 bases matching TRBD1. J was trimmed by 2 bases and V by 3 bases; bases with no gene match: 4. Looked up from germline, CDR1 is SGHTA and CDR2 is FQGNSA. This CDR3 spans 15 amino acids. The DNA for the CDR3 is TGTGCCAGCAGCTTCTCGGGGACAGGGGCCTACGAGCAGTACTTC. Its translation: CASSFSGTGAYEQYF.

This clonotype has a handful of counts. The CDR3 region has the DNA TGTGCCAGCAGACTCGACGGGGCCTTCGGGGAGCTGTTTTTT. The encoded protein is CASRLDGAFGELFF. The genes are TRBV14 and TRBJ2-2; D is perhaps TRBD1 or TRBD2 (5 bases each). The CDR3 sequence is 14 residues long. CDR1 and CDR2 (germline): SGHDN, FVKESK. The germline V and J ends were trimmed by 6 bases and 7 bases, with 15 bases remaining between them.

This clonotype was seen only a few times. The chain is built from TRBV5-5 and TRBJ2-1; 10 bases match TRBD2. Germline CDR1 reads SGHKS; CDR2 reads YYEKEE (reference sequence). The CDR3 spans 16 residues. V was pared by 2 bases and J by 1 base, with 3 bases of the junction left unmatched. The CDR3 here is CASSFNSGGSYNEQFF. The CDR3 DNA reads TGTGCCAGCAGCTTCAATAGCGGGGGGTCCTACAATGAGCAGTTCTTC.

This clonotype has a handful of counts. The rearrangement joins TRBV10-3 to TRBJ2-7; 7 bases map to TRBD2. Germline assignment: CDR1 ENHRY and CDR2 SYGVKD. The CDR3 has 15 residues. V shed 5 bases, J shed 2 bases, and the junction held 9 bases outside the gene matches. CDR3 loop: CAISPTSEPTYEQYF. The CDR3 DNA reads TGTGCCATCAGTCCTACTAGCGAACCAACCTACGAGCAGTACTTC.

The chain employs TRBV4-1 and TRBJ1-4; D perhaps matches TRBD1 (5 bases). The CDR3 covers 14 residues. From germline, CDR1 is MGHRA and CDR2 YSYEKL. Trimming cost V 6 bases and J 2 bases, with 10 bases left between them. CDR3 bases: TGCGCCAGCAGACAGGATGGCACTAATGAAAAACTGTTTTTT. Translating it yields CASRQDGTNEKLFF.

The chain combines TRBV10-3 with TRBJ2-3; D perhaps matches TRBD2 (5 bases). Germline V lookup: CDR1 ENHRY, CDR2 SYGVKD. V was cut by 4 bases and J by 0 bases, with 11 bases left in between. The CDR3 runs to 15 residues. The CDR3 bases are TGTGCCATCAGTGCCCCGGGGTCCAGCACAGATACGCAGTATTTT. Protein product: CAISAPGSSTDTQYF.

The chain carries TRBV20-1 and TRBJ2-1; 13 bases agree with TRBD2. With V trimmed by 5 bases and J by 1 base, 14 bases remained unmatched. CDR3 length equals 19 residues. CDR1 and CDR2 from the germline V gene are DFQATT and SNEGSKA (reference sequence). In DNA, the CDR3 is TGCAGTGCTGCCTTAAGACTAGCGGGGGGCCATGGGTCCTACAATGAGCAGTTCTTC. Protein product: CSAALRLAGGHGSYNEQFF.

The chain uses TRBV5-1 and TRBJ2-4; a possible D gene is TRBD2 (6 bases). Trimming left V 2 bases short and J 4 bases short, with 13 bases between. The CDR3 has 15 amino acids. In germline, CDR1 is SGHRS, CDR2 YFSETQ. Here the CDR3 reads CASSFGAGPKNIQYF. CDR3 coding DNA: TGCGCCAGCAGCTTCGGCGCGGGACCAAAAAACATTCAGTACTTC. Supplemented by reference TRBV5-1 and TRBJ2-4, the full variable domain reads KAGVTQTPRYLIKTRGQQVTLSCSPISGHRSVSWYQQTPGQGLQFLFEYFSETQRNKGNFPGRFSGRQFSNSRSEMNVSTLELGDSALYLCASSFGAGPKNIQYFGAGTRLSVL.

This clonotype was observed a few times. This rearrangement joins TRBV9 to TRBJ2-5; D gene unclear. CDR1 and CDR2 from the germline V gene are SGDLS and YYNGEE. The V end lost 3 bases, the J end lost 1 base, and 13 bases lay between the germline ends. The CDR3 sequence is 15 residues long. This CDR3 is CASSARGPFQETQYF. The CDR3 DNA reads as TGTGCCAGCAGCGCAAGAGGACCCTTCCAAGAGACCCAGTACTTC.

This clonotype was observed a few times. This chain connects TRBV29-1 to TRBJ2-5; TRBD1 might be the D (5 bases). The CDR3 length is 13 residues. Germline values: CDR1 SQVTM, CDR2 ANQGSEA. The V end was cut by 8 bases, the J end by 3 bases, with 16 bases between. CDR3 nucleotide sequence: TGCAGCCTCCTATGGTGGGGCGAAGAGACCCAGTACTTC. Protein product: CSLLWWGEETQYF.

The sample holds a few counts of this clonotype. V gene TRBV11-2 combines with J gene TRBJ2-1; 14 bases match TRBD2. The V gene end was trimmed by 2 bases and the J gene end by 0 bases; junction bases not matched to a gene: 9. Germline CDR1 and CDR2: SGHAT and FQNNGV. The CDR3 runs to 20 residues. The CDR3 sequence: CASSLPRTSGRILSYNEQFF. The CDR3 DNA sequence: TGTGCCAGCAGCTTACCCAGGACTAGCGGGAGGATCCTCTCCTACAATGAGCAGTTCTTC.

This clonotype was counted a few times. The rearrangement joins TRBV7-9 to TRBJ2-5, with unresolved D. V gave up 1 base and J gave up 5 bases, with 11 bases separating them. Germline V CDR1 and CDR2: SEHNR, FQNEAQ (reference sequence). CDR3 length equals 14 residues. The CDR3 loop is CASSLGSVLETQYF. The CDR3 coding sequence is TGTGCCAGCAGCTTAGGATCGGTGTTGGAGACCCAGTACTTC.

This clonotype was recorded at least ten times. V usage is TRBV5-1 and J usage is TRBJ2-1; D call uncertain. The CDR3 totals 11 residues. Germline V gene lookup returns CDR1 SGHRS and CDR2 YFSETQ. The CDR3 DNA reads TGCGCTACCCAGTCGTCCAATGAGCAGTTCTTC. Translated: CATQSSNEQFF. Full variable domain (outside the CDR3, taken from reference TRBV5-1 and TRBJ2-1): KAGVTQTPRYLIKTRGQQVTLSCSPISGHRSVSWYQQTPGQGLQFLFEYFSETQRNKGNFPGRFSGRQFSNSRSEMNVSTLELGDSALYLCATQSSNEQFFGPGTRLTVL.

V and J are TRBV20-1 and TRBJ2-1; 12 bases fit TRBD2. The V segment lost 3 bases and the J segment 11 bases; nucleotides outside the gene matches: 11. Germline CDR1 reads DFQATT; CDR2 reads SNEGSKA (reference sequence). This CDR3 is 15 amino acids long. This chain's CDR3 is CSASAGLAGRRKQFF. In DNA form, the CDR3 reads TGCAGTGCTAGTGCTGGACTAGCGGGAAGGCGGAAGCAGTTCTTC.

The V call is TRBV29-1, the J call TRBJ1-1, with D possibly TRBD1 on 5 matching bases. V was trimmed by 4 bases and J by 4 bases, leaving 10 bases between them. Germline CDR1 is SQVTM and CDR2 is ANQGSEA. The CDR3 sequence is 12 residues long. CDR3 region: CSVVGGGTEAFF. The CDR3 DNA reads TGCAGCGTTGTCGGGGGAGGCACTGAAGCTTTCTTT.

The chain uses TRBV5-1 and TRBJ2-1; perhaps TRBD1 as D (5 bases). Germline lookup yields CDR1 SGHRS and CDR2 YFSETQ. V shed 0 bases and J shed 9 bases, with 16 bases lying between them. The CDR3 consists of 15 residues. Here the CDR3 DNA reads TGCGCCAGCAGCTTGGTACAGGTTGGGGTGGGTGAGCAGTTCTTC. It specifies CASSLVQVGVGEQFF.

This clonotype was recorded a few times. The genes are TRBV20-1 and TRBJ2-5; D call uncertain. The CDR3 extends over 12 amino acids. Trimming removed 3 bases from V and 4 bases from J, with 9 bases in between. Germline CDR1 DFQATT, CDR2 SNEGSKA (reference sequence). CDR3 protein: CSARLAGETQYF. The CDR3 region has the DNA TGCAGTGCTAGGTTAGCTGGAGAGACCCAGTACTTC.

This clonotype came up a few times. The chain combines TRBV4-2 with TRBJ2-7; 9 positions match TRBD1. Trimming cost V 3 bases and J 2 bases; bases outside gene matches: 8. Per the germline V gene, CDR1 is LGHNA and CDR2 is YNFKEQ. CDR3 length: 16 amino acids. The CDR3 sequence is CASSHLATGGAYEQYF. CDR3 bases: TGTGCCAGCAGCCATCTGGCGACAGGGGGAGCCTACGAGCAGTACTTC.